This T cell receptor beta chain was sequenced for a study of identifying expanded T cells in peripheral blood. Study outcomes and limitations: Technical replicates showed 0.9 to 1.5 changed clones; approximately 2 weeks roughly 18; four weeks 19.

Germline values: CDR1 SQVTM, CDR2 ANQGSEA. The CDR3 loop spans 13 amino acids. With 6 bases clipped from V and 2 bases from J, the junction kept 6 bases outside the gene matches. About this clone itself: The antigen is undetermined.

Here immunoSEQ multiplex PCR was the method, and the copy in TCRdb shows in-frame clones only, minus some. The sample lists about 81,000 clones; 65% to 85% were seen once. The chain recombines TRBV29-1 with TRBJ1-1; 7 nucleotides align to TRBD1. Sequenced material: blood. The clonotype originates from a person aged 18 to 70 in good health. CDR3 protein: CSVTRGPNTEAFF. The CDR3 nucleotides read TGCAGCGTGACGAGGGGGCCCAACACTGAAGCTTTCTTT.